Listed here are 24 T cell receptor beta chains from one sample, sequenced in a study of beta chain features in type 1 diabetes. The study, taken as a whole, reports: People with Type 1 diabetes carried modestly yet significantly shorter TCRB CDR3s in all four CD4+ subsets.

These TCRs are of unknown antigen specificity. What was sequenced were expressed TCRB transcripts, since all of the isolated RNA had been reverse transcribed. The method was immunoSEQ multiplex PCR; TCRdb's version includes in-frame clones alone and lacks a portion of them. The sample has over 55,000 clones, 52% seen once. The sequencing sample was made of Tregs from blood. Receptors were obtained from a woman aged 40-49 years with type 1 diabetes.

This clone is a singleton in its sample. This rearrangement joins TRBV6-5 to TRBJ1-4, with a possible D match to TRBD1 (5 bases). There are 15 residues in the CDR3. Germline V gene sequence: CDR1 MNHEY, CDR2 SVGAGI. V was pared by 6 bases and J by 8 bases, with 19 bases between. The CDR3 loop reads CASSSLGREREKLFF. The CDR3 nucleotides are TGTGCCAGCAGCTCGCTTGGCAGGGAACGAGAAAAACTGTTTTTT.

DNA for the CDR3: TGTGCCAGCAGCTTAGTTGGGGGGGATCGCTACACCTTC. This codes for CASSLVGGDRYTF. The V gene is TRBV7-2, the J gene TRBJ1-2; perhaps TRBD1 as D (5 bases). The CDR3 has 13 amino acids. V was clipped by 1 base and J by 9 bases, with 12 bases between them. Germline assignment: CDR1 SGHTA and CDR2 FQGNSA.

The chain is built from TRBV28 and TRBJ1-2, with unresolved D. The CDR3 spans 12 residues. Germline values: CDR1 MDHEN, CDR2 SYDVKM. Trimming removed 3 bases at V and 3 bases at J, with 5 bases between. The CDR3 DNA follows: TGTGCCAGCAGTTTTTCGGACTATGGCTACACCTTC. Translation: CASSFSDYGYTF.

The rearrangement joins TRBV9 to TRBJ2-3; D unclear. V lost 3 bases and J 0 bases, leaving 11 bases between the germline ends. CDR1 is SGDLS and CDR2 is YYNGEE in the germline V gene. CDR3 length equals 15 residues. The CDR3 DNA reads as TGTGCCAGCAGCGCCTCCCCCAGGAGCACAGATACGCAGTATTTT. Protein product: CASSASPRSTDTQYF. The full variable domain, with the rest looked up from reference TRBV9 and TRBJ2-3, is DSGVTQTPKHLITATGQRVTLRCSPRSGDLSVYWYQQSLDQGLQFLIQYYNGEERAKGNILERFSAQQFPDLHSELNLSSLELGDSALYFCASSASPRSTDTQYFGPGTRLTVL.

Comments on this clone: Within the sample, other DNA sequences also encode this same CDR3. V usage is TRBV29-1 and J usage is TRBJ1-1; the match to TRBD1 covers 8 bases. The CDR3 spans 12 residues. CDR1 SQVTM and CDR2 ANQGSEA come from the germline V gene. V lost 6 bases to trimming and J lost 5 bases; unmatched junction nucleotides: 5. The CDR3 region has the DNA TGCAGCGTAGACAGGGGAGATACTGAAGCTTTCTTT. It translates to CSVDRGDTEAFF.

The V and J genes are TRBV6-1 and TRBJ1-2; no reliable D call. The CDR3 covers 12 residues. Germline V gene data show CDR1 as MNHNS and CDR2 as SASEGT. Trimming removed 3 bases at V and 8 bases at J, with 10 bases between. The CDR3 sequence is CASSERIGGYTF. The CDR3 nucleotides are TGTGCCAGCAGTGAGCGTATCGGGGGCTACACCTTC.

This clone was seen a few times. The rearrangement links TRBV4-1 to TRBJ2-7; the D is unclear. This CDR3 spans 15 amino acids. Germline V gives CDR1 MGHRA, CDR2 YSYEKL. The V end lost 1 base, the J end lost 0 bases, and 10 bases lay between the germline ends. As DNA, the CDR3 is TGCGCCAGCAGCCAAGCCCCGCCTAGCTCCTACGAGCAGTACTTC. Amino acid sequence: CASSQAPPSSYEQYF.

This clone was counted between two and nine times. V is TRBV5-1 and J is TRBJ2-7; no reliable D call. CDR1 and CDR2 (germline): SGHRS, YFSETQ. This CDR3 spans 12 amino acids. Deletions cut 0 bases from V and 4 bases from J, with 5 bases between. CDR3: CASSLESYEQYF. The CDR3 DNA follows: TGCGCCAGCAGCTTGGAGAGTTACGAGCAGTACTTC.

The V call is TRBV11-2, the J call TRBJ2-3, with 15 bases fitting TRBD2. Trimming removed 5 bases from V and 1 base from J; junction bases left unmatched: 1. There are 16 residues in the CDR3. Germline V gene data show CDR1 as SGHAT and CDR2 as FQNNGV. DNA of the CDR3: TGTGCCAGCAGCCGGACTAGCGGGAGGGGCACAGATACGCAGTATTTT. Its translation: CASSRTSGRGTDTQYF.

This clone was recorded a few times. J is TRBJ1-2 and V is TRBV7-9; TRBD1 agrees at 8 bases. V shed 5 bases and J 7 bases; nucleotides not matched to a gene: 9. The germline gives CDR1 SEHNR, CDR2 FQNEAQ (reference sequence). The length of the CDR3 is 14 residues. CDR3 sequence (DNA): TGTGCCAGCAGCCAATTGGGAGACAGGGGTGGCTACACCTTC. As protein: CASSQLGDRGGYTF.

This clone has just a few counts. CDR3 DNA: TGTGCCAGTAGTATAGAGACTAGCTGGTGGGGGTACAATGAGCAGTTCTTC. Translation: CASSIETSWWGYNEQFF. The gene calls are TRBV19 and TRBJ2-1, with TRBD2 matching 7 bases. Losses at the gene ends were 0 bases for V and 4 bases for J; bases not matched to a gene: 9. Germline V gene data show CDR1 as LNHDA and CDR2 as SQIVND (reference sequence). The CDR3 is 17 residues long.

The CDR3 DNA reads as TGTGCCAGCAGCAGCGGGGCTACCTACGAGCAGTACTTC. Amino acid sequence: CASSSGATYEQYF. This rearrangement joins TRBV28 to TRBJ2-7, with 7 bases lining up with TRBD2. V lost 6 bases, J lost 2 bases, and 4 bases stayed unmatched. The CDR3 is 13 amino acids. Germline V CDR1 and CDR2: MDHEN, SYDVKM.

This clone was seen a handful of times. Other nucleotide sequences in the sample specify the same CDR3. V is TRBV5-1 and J is TRBJ2-7; TRBD2 agrees at 7 bases. The CDR3 has 15 amino acids. Germline CDR1 and CDR2: SGHRS and YFSETQ. The V and J ends lost 0 bases and 0 bases, in that order; junction bases with no gene match: 3. The chain's CDR3 is CASSLGGSYSYEQYF. The CDR3 DNA reads TGCGCCAGCAGCTTGGGCGGGAGCTACTCCTACGAGCAGTACTTC.

The rearrangement uses TRBV6-6 and TRBJ2-5; D not resolved. V gave up 2 bases and J gave up 13 bases, with 11 bases separating them. The V gene's germline CDR1 is MNHNY and CDR2 SVGAGI (reference sequence). The CDR3 extends over 11 amino acids. CDR3 residues: CASSYALLLYF. The CDR3 DNA sequence: TGTGCCAGCAGTTACGCCCTACTGCTGTACTTC.

This clone was observed a few times. The chain employs TRBV7-2 and TRBJ1-5, with TRBD1 matching over 8 bases. Germline V gives CDR1 SGHTA, CDR2 FQGNSA. After removal of 1 base from V and 4 bases from J, the junction contained 9 bases not matched to a gene. The CDR3 covers 17 residues. The CDR3 nucleotides are TGTGCCAGCAGCTTAGTAGGACAGGGTCGTCGTAATCAGCCCCAGCATTTT. Residues: CASSLVGQGRRNQPQHF.

The CDR3 region is CASSYSGSGAYNEQFF. CDR3 coding DNA: TGTGCCAGCAGTTACTCGGGTAGCGGGGCTTACAATGAGCAGTTCTTC. V and J are TRBV6-6 and TRBJ2-1; 8 bases fit TRBD2. V lost 0 bases and J lost 4; bases outside the gene matches: 5. Per the germline V gene, CDR1 is MNHNY and CDR2 is SVGAGI (reference sequence). This CDR3 has 16 amino acids.

The chain combines TRBV19 with TRBJ2-1, with a weak D call TRBD1 (5 bases). The CDR3 has 14 residues. Germline CDR1 is LNHDA and CDR2 is SQIVND (reference sequence). Trimming cost V 5 bases and J 3 bases, with 11 bases left between them. The CDR3: CASSWAGLYNEQFF. CDR3 DNA: TGTGCCAGTAGTTGGGCAGGGCTCTACAATGAGCAGTTCTTC.

This clone appeared once. The chain has TRBV7-3 and TRBJ1-1, with D perhaps TRBD1 (6 bases). Trimming left V 2 bases short and J 5 bases short, with 21 bases between. The CDR3 extends over 17 amino acids. CDR1 SGHTA and CDR2 FQGTGA come from the germline V gene. The CDR3 sequence is CASSLQVNRQGRTEAFF. In DNA, the CDR3 is TGTGCCAGCAGCTTACAAGTAAACAGGCAGGGGCGGACTGAAGCTTTCTTT.

The rearrangement joins TRBV28 to TRBJ2-5; D unclear. The last part of the DNA fits TRBJ2-7 better; the J call may be wrong. Germline V gene lookup returns CDR1 MDHEN and CDR2 SYDVKM. The CDR3 has 13 residues. CDR3 loop: CASSLILPYEQYF. CDR3 in DNA: TGTGCCAGCAGTTTAATTTTACCCTACGAGCAGTACTTC.

The rearrangement links TRBV27 to TRBJ1-1; weak D call: TRBD1 (6 bases). V lost 6 bases and J lost 4, with 12 bases in between. CDR3 size: 13 residues. CDR1 and CDR2 (germline): MNHEY, SMNVEV (reference sequence). DNA of the CDR3: TGTGCCAGCAGCCCCACAGGGAGCACTGAAGCTTTCTTT. This gives the protein CASSPTGSTEAFF.

This clone was observed a single time. The V and J genes are TRBV6-1 and TRBJ2-7; the D gene is possibly TRBD1 (5 bases). The length of the CDR3 is 18 residues. CDR1 and CDR2 (germline): MNHNS, SASEGT. Trimming pared 4 bases from V and 4 bases from J, leaving 26 bases between. The CDR3 spells CASSAPSWGSLLRYEQYF. The CDR3 coding sequence is TGTGCCAGCAGTGCCCCCAGCTGGGGCAGCCTATTACGGTACGAGCAGTACTTC.

This clone was counted a single time. The genes are TRBV11-1 and TRBJ2-1; D perhaps matches TRBD2 (6 bases). The CDR3 contains 13 residues. CDR1 and CDR2 from the germline V gene are SGHAT and FQDESV (reference sequence). The V end lost 1 base, the J end lost 10 bases, and 11 bases lay between the germline ends. The CDR3 loop reads CASSLEGGREQFF. The CDR3 DNA is TGTGCCAGCAGCTTAGAAGGTGGGAGGGAGCAGTTCTTC.

The V call is TRBV7-2, the J call TRBJ1-3, with 7 bases identical to TRBD1. The J segment lost 0 bases and the V segment lost 6 bases, leaving 8 bases of the junction unmatched. There are 16 residues in the CDR3. CDR1 and CDR2 (germline): SGHTA, FQGNSA. The CDR3 nucleotides are TGTGCCAGCAGTTCACAGGGGATACTCTCTGGAAACACCATATATTTT. Its translation is CASSSQGILSGNTIYF.

Judged by abundance, this clone is medium-sized. This chain uses TRBV4-3 with TRBJ2-3, with 8 bases lining up with TRBD1. J gave up 1 base and V 4 bases, and 10 bases lay outside the gene matches. The CDR3 extends over 17 amino acids. Germline CDR1 reads LGHNA; CDR2 reads YSLEER. The CDR3 region is CASSRYLPGQGTDTQYF. CDR3 coding DNA: TGCGCCAGCAGCCGGTACCTACCGGGACAGGGCACAGATACGCAGTATTTT.